The 21 T cell receptor beta chains given below trace back to one sample, sequenced in a study of shared clonotypes between healthy human individuals. Assay: immunoSEQ multiplex PCR; the TCRdb copy retains only in-frame clones and omits some. The table lists 2 million to 3 million clones, roughly nine tenths of them singletons, with over 0.12% in the top ten. The material sequenced was naive CD4+ T cells sorted from blood. Subset here: CD45RA+ positively selected. These receptors came from a man between 18 and 35 years old in good health.

The V call is TRBV5-6, the J call TRBJ2-3, with 12 bases lining up with TRBD2. This CDR3 contains 19 residues. Per the germline V gene, CDR1 is SGHDT and CDR2 is YYEEEE. The J segment lost 0 bases and the V segment lost 4 bases, leaving 12 bases of the junction unmatched. The CDR3 coding sequence is TGTGCCAGCAGCCTTCCGACTAGCGGGGGTCGAACTAGCACAGATACGCAGTATTTT. Translation: CASSLPTSGGRTSTDTQYF.

The chain links TRBV5-1 to TRBJ1-2; 7 bases map to TRBD1. The CDR3 extends over 14 amino acids. J lost 5 bases, V lost 3 bases, and 7 bases had no gene match. The V gene's germline CDR1 is SGHRS and CDR2 YFSETQ. The CDR3, as DNA: TGCGCCAGCAGCTCGGGACAGAAGGGTTATGGCTACACCTTC. Its translation is CASSSGQKGYGYTF.

The rearrangement joins TRBV7-2 to TRBJ2-3; 7 bases match TRBD2. The CDR3 has 15 residues. V lost 2 bases to trimming and J lost 2 bases; unmatched junction nucleotides: 4. CDR1 and CDR2 from the germline V gene are SGHTA and FQGNSA. CDR3 coding DNA: TGTGCCAGCAGCTTAAGAGGGAGGGCCACAGATACGCAGTATTTT. Translated, it gives CASSLRGRATDTQYF.

The rearrangement links TRBV6-1 to TRBJ1-1, with a tentative D call TRBD1 (6 bases). The V and J ends lost 2 bases and 2 bases respectively, with 15 bases between them. The CDR3 runs to 16 residues. Germline V lookup: CDR1 MNHNS, CDR2 SASEGT. The CDR3 nucleotides read TGTGCCAGCAGTGAACGGTACAGGGACTTTAACACTGAAGCTTTCTTT. This gives the protein CASSERYRDFNTEAFF.

To note about this clone: Other DNA sequences within the sample encode an identical CDR3. V and J are TRBV7-2 and TRBJ1-4; TRBD1 matches 8 bases. The CDR3 contains 14 residues. CDR1 is SGHTA and CDR2 is FQGNSA in the germline V gene. J lost 5 bases, V lost 1 base, and 0 bases had no gene match. In DNA, the CDR3 is TGTGCCAGCAGCTTAGGACAGGGGAATGAAAAACTGTTTTTT. Protein: CASSLGQGNEKLFF.

Comment on this clone: The identical CDR3 is also encoded by other nucleotide sequences in the sample. The rearrangement links TRBV7-2 to TRBJ2-1, with TRBD1 matching over 10 bases. This CDR3 has 15 amino acids. V trimming: 5 bases; J trimming: 4 bases; junction bases outside the gene matches: 5. Germline lookup yields CDR1 SGHTA and CDR2 FQGNSA. The CDR3 here is CASSPRQGAYNEQFF. CDR3 nucleotides: TGTGCCAGCAGCCCGAGACAGGGGGCGTACAATGAGCAGTTCTTC.

The chain couples TRBV5-6 to TRBJ1-2; 9 bases fit TRBD1. With 0 bases clipped from V and 0 bases from J, the junction kept 6 bases outside the gene matches. The CDR3 sequence is 17 residues long. Germline CDR1 is SGHDT and CDR2 is YYEEEE. CDR3 sequence (DNA): TGTGCCAGCAGCTTGGCCGTACGACAGGGGGCTAACTATGGCTACACCTTC. It specifies CASSLAVRQGANYGYTF.

V usage is TRBV29-1 and J usage is TRBJ1-5, with 9 bases aligning to TRBD1. From germline, CDR1 is SQVTM and CDR2 ANQGSEA. V was pared by 4 bases and J by 4 bases, with 5 bases of the junction left unmatched. The CDR3 is 14 residues long. For the CDR3, the DNA is TGCAGCGTTGGAGGGACAGGGCGAAATCAGCCCCAGCATTTT. Its protein product is CSVGGTGRNQPQHF.

This clone was recorded once. This chain links TRBV19 with TRBJ1-1; 10 bases match TRBD1. With V trimmed by 5 bases and J by 3 bases, 6 bases remained unmatched. CDR3 length: 15 amino acids. The germline V gene encodes CDR1 LNHDA and CDR2 SQIVND (reference sequence). The CDR3 sequence is CASSSRQGAYTEAFF. As DNA, the CDR3 is TGTGCCAGTAGTTCTCGACAGGGGGCATACACTGAAGCTTTCTTT.

The V and J genes are TRBV2 and TRBJ2-2; no clear D. This CDR3 spans 15 amino acids. Trimming cost V 0 bases and J 4 bases, with 9 bases left between them. Germline V gene sequence: CDR1 SNHLY, CDR2 FYNNEI. CDR3 residues: CASSEAVRSTGELFF. Here the CDR3 DNA reads TGTGCCAGCAGTGAAGCGGTCCGGAGCACCGGGGAGCTGTTTTTT.

This sequence joins TRBV6-5 and TRBJ2-1; 11 bases agree with TRBD2. The CDR3 runs 15 residues. V lost 5 bases, J lost 7 bases, and 7 bases stayed unmatched. Germline-derived CDR1 and CDR2 are MNHEY and SVGAGI. Written as DNA, the CDR3 is TGTGCCAGCAGTCAACCGGGACTAGCGGAGAATGAGCAGTTCTTC. Its translation is CASSQPGLAENEQFF.

The CDR3 loop reads CASSPMDRQNEQFF. The CDR3 DNA follows: TGTGCCAGCTCACCAATGGACAGGCAGAATGAGCAGTTCTTC. The chain combines TRBV18 with TRBJ2-1; the match to TRBD1 covers 7 bases. The CDR3 is 14 amino acids. V lost 2 bases to trimming and J lost 7 bases; unmatched junction nucleotides: 5. Per germline, CDR1 KGHSH and CDR2 LQKENI.

V usage is TRBV7-3 and J usage is TRBJ1-6; D is possibly TRBD1 (6 bases). The CDR3 has 15 residues. Germline V lookup: CDR1 SGHTA, CDR2 FQGTGA. The V and J ends lost 4 bases and 4 bases respectively, with 11 bases between them. The DNA for the CDR3 is TGTGCCAGCAGCTCAGGGACAACTTATAATTCACCCCTCCACTTT. This translates into CASSSGTTYNSPLHF.

V and J are TRBV6-5 and TRBJ1-1; TRBD1 is a possible D gene (6 bases). Trimming removed 4 bases from V and 5 bases from J, with 14 bases in between. Germline V gene lookup returns CDR1 MNHEY and CDR2 SVGAGI. CDR3 length equals 14 residues. CDR3 amino acids: CASSLNRVGTEAFF. In DNA, the CDR3 is TGTGCCAGCAGTTTAAACAGGGTGGGGACTGAAGCTTTCTTT.

V is TRBV6-1 and J is TRBJ2-1; D remains unclear. CDR1 and CDR2 from the germline V gene are MNHNS and SASEGT. The CDR3 has 12 residues. The V gene lost 5 bases and the J gene lost 8 bases, with 10 bases spanning the gap. CDR3 in amino acids: CASSRTAHEQFF. CDR3 sequence (DNA): TGTGCCAGCAGTAGGACCGCTCATGAGCAGTTCTTC.

The J gene is TRBJ2-7, the V gene TRBV4-1, with unresolved D. Germline CDR1 is MGHRA and CDR2 is YSYEKL. V lost 0 bases to trimming and J lost 2 bases, with 11 bases between them. This CDR3 region has 15 residues. The CDR3 sequence: CASSQDDLSAYEQYF. As DNA, the CDR3 is TGCGCCAGCAGCCAAGATGACCTATCGGCCTACGAGCAGTACTTC.

The genes are TRBV7-9 and TRBJ2-2; D gene ambiguous. Germline V CDR1 and CDR2: SEHNR, FQNEAQ (reference sequence). The V gene lost 7 bases and the J gene lost 6 bases, with 18 bases spanning the gap. This CDR3 has 15 amino acids. Here the CDR3 reads CASNRNAIRAGELFF. CDR3 DNA sequence: TGTGCCAGCAACCGGAATGCAATTAGGGCCGGGGAGCTGTTTTTT.

The chain employs TRBV30 and TRBJ2-1; 10 nucleotides line up with TRBD2. Germline CDR1 is GTSNPN and CDR2 is SVGIG (reference sequence). The CDR3 loop spans 17 amino acids. Trimming removed 2 bases from V and 3 bases from J; junction bases left unmatched: 10. This chain's CDR3 is CAWSSALTSGYYNEQFF. For the CDR3, the DNA is TGTGCCTGGAGTTCCGCCCTGACTAGCGGGTACTACAATGAGCAGTTCTTC. Supplemented by reference TRBV30 and TRBJ2-1, the full variable domain reads SQTIHQWPATLVQPVGSPLSLECTVEGTSNPNLYWYRQAAGRGLQLLFYSVGIGQISSEVPQNLSASRPQDRQFILSSKKLLLSDSGFYLCAWSSALTSGYYNEQFFGPGTRLTVL.

This chain joins TRBV5-4 and TRBJ1-2; 7 bases match TRBD1. The CDR3 totals 14 residues. Germline trimming cut 4 bases from V and 0 bases from J; bases unmatched to any gene: 3. The V gene's germline CDR1 is SGHNT and CDR2 YYREEE (reference sequence). The CDR3 loop reads CASSIDRANYGYTF. In DNA, the CDR3 is TGTGCCAGCAGCATCGACAGGGCTAACTATGGCTACACCTTC. Together with reference TRBV5-4 and TRBJ1-2, the CDR3 gives the full variable domain: ETGVTQSPTHLIKTRGQQVTLRCSSQSGHNTVSWYQQALGQGPQFIFQYYREEENGRGNFPPRFSGLQFPNYSSELNVNALELDDSALYLCASSIDRANYGYTFGSGTRLTVV.

The chain employs TRBV30 and TRBJ1-4, with unresolved D. CDR1 GTSNPN and CDR2 SVGIG come from the germline V gene (reference sequence). Trimming removed 8 bases at V and 0 bases at J, with 4 bases between. The CDR3 length is 11 residues. The DNA for the CDR3 is TGTGCCGGGACAACTAATGAAAAACTGTTTTTT. Translated: CAGTTNEKLFF.

This clone was observed once. V and J are TRBV5-1 and TRBJ1-1; D gene uncertain. This CDR3 region has 14 residues. The V and J ends lost 4 bases and 4 bases respectively, with 14 bases between them. The germline CDR1 and CDR2 sequences are SGHRS and YFSETQ. The chain's CDR3 is CASSTEGMVTEAFF. The CDR3 DNA sequence: TGCGCCAGCAGCACCGAAGGGATGGTCACTGAAGCTTTCTTT.